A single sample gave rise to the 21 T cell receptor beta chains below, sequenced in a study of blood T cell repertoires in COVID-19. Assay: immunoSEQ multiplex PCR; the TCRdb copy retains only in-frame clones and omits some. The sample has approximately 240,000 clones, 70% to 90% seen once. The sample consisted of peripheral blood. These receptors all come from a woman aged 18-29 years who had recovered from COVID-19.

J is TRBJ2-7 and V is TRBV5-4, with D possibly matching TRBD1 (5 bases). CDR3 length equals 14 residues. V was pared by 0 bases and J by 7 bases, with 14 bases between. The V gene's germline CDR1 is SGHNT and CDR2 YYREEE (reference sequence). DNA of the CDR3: TGTGCCAGCAGCTTGGCCCAGGGCTTGGGGGAGCAGTACTTC. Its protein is CASSLAQGLGEQYF. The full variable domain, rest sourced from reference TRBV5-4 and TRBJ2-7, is ETGVTQSPTHLIKTRGQQVTLRCSSQSGHNTVSWYQQALGQGPQFIFQYYREEENGRGNFPPRFSGLQFPNYSSELNVNALELDDSALYLCASSLAQGLGEQYFGPGTRLTVT.

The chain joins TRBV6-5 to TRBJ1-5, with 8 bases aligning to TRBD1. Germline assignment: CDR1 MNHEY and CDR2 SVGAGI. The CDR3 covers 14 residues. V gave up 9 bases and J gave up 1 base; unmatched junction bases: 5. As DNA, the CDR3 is TGTGCCAGTTGGACAGGGATGAGCAATCAGCCCCAGCATTTT. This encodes CASWTGMSNQPQHF.

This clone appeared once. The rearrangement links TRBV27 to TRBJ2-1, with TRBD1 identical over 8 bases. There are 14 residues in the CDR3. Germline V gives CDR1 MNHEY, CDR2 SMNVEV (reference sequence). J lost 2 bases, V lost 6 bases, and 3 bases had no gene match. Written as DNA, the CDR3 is TGTGCCAGCAGACAGGGGGAGACCTACAATGAGCAGTTCTTC. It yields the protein CASRQGETYNEQFF.

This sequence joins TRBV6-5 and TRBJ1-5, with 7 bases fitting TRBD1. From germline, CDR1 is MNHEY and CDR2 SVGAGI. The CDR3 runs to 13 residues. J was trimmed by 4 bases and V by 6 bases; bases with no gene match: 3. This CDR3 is CASRTGFNQPQHF. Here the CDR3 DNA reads TGTGCCAGCAGGACAGGGTTTAATCAGCCCCAGCATTTT.

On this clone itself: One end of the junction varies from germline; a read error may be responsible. The CDR3 sequence is CASSQAIRGRSYGYTF. The DNA of the CDR3 is TGCGCCAGCAGTCAAGCGATAAGGGGTCGGAGCTATGGCTACACCTTC. This chain links TRBV4-1 with TRBJ1-2, with D possibly TRBD1 on 5 matching bases. The CDR3 covers 16 residues. Germline V gives CDR1 MGHRA, CDR2 YSYEKL.

Here the CDR3 reads CASSSITILREGANVLTF. The CDR3 DNA sequence: TGCGCCAGCAGCTCCATAACCATACTAAGGGAGGGGGCCAACGTCCTGACTTTC. V usage is TRBV5-1 and J usage is TRBJ2-6, with D perhaps TRBD2 (5 bases). V shed 3 bases and J shed 4 bases, with 20 bases lying between them. Per the germline V gene, CDR1 is SGHRS and CDR2 is YFSETQ. This CDR3 contains 18 residues.

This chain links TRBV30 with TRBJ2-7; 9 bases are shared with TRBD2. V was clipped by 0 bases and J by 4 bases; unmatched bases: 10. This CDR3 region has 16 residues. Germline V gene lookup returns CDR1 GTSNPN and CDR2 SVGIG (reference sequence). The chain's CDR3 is CAWSVEWVAGAYEQYF. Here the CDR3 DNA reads TGTGCCTGGAGTGTCGAGTGGGTAGCGGGGGCATACGAGCAGTACTTC.

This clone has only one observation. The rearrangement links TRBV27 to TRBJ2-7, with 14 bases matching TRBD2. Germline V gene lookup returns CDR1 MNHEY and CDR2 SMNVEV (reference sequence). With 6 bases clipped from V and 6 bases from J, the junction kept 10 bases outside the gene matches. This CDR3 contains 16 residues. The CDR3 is CASSDLGLAGVSEQYF. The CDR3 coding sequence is TGTGCCAGCAGCGATCTGGGACTAGCGGGAGTCTCCGAGCAGTACTTC.

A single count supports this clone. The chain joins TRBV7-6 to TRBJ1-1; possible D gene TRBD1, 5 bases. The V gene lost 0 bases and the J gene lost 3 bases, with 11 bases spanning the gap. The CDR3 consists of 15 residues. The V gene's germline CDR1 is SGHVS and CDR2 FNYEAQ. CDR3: CASSLAGGGDTEAFF. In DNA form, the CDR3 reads TGTGCCAGCAGCTTAGCGGGAGGAGGGGACACTGAAGCTTTCTTT.

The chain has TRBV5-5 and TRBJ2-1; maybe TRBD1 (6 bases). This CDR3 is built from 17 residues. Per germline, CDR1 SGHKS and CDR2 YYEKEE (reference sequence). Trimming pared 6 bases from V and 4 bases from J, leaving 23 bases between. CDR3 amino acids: CASNRDTLGRNYNEQFF. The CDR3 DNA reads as TGTGCCAGCAACCGGGACACCTTAGGAAGGAATTACAATGAGCAGTTCTTC.

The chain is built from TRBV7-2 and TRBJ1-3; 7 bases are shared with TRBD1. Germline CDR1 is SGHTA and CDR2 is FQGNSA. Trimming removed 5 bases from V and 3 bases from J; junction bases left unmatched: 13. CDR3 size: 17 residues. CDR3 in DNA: TGTGCCAGCAGCCAGACCCCGGGAGGGGGCGTTGGAAACACCATATATTTT. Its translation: CASSQTPGGGVGNTIYF.

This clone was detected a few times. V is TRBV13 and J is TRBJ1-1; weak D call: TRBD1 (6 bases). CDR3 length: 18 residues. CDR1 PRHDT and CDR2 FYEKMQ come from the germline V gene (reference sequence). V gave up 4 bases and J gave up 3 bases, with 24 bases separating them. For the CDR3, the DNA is TGTGCCAGCAGCTCGCTTACAGGGACCTTACCTGCGGACACTGAAGCTTTCTTT. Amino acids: CASSSLTGTLPADTEAFF.

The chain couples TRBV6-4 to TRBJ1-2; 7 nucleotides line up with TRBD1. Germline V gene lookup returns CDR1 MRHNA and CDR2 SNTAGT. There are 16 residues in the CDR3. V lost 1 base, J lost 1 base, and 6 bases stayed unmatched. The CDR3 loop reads CASSDFWDRSNYGYTF. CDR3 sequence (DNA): TGTGCCAGCAGTGACTTTTGGGACAGAAGTAACTATGGCTACACCTTC.

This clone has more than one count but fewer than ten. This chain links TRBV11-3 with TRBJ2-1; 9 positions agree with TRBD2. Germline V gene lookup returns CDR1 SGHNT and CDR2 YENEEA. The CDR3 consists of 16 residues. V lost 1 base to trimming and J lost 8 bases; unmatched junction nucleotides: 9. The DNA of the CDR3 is TGTGCCAGCAGCTTAGGAAATAGCGGGAGCCCCGATGAGCAGTTCTTC. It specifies CASSLGNSGSPDEQFF. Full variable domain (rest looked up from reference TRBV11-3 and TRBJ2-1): EAGVVQSPRYKIIEKKQPVAFWCNPISGHNTLYWYLQNLGQGPELLIRYENEEAVDDSQLPKDRFSAERLKGVDSTLKIQPAELGDSAVYLCASSLGNSGSPDEQFFGPGTRLTVL.

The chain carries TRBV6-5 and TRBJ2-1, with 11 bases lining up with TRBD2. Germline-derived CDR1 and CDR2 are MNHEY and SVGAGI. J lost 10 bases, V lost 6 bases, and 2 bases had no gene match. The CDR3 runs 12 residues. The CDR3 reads CASRGTSGEQFF. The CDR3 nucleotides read TGTGCCAGCAGAGGGACTAGCGGAGAGCAGTTCTTC.

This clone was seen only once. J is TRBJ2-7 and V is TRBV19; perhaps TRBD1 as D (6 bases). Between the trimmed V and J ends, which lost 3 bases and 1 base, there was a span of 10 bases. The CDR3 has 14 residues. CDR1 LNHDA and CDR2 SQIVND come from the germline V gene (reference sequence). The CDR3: CASSISGASYEQYF. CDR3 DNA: TGTGCCAGTAGTATCTCAGGGGCGTCCTACGAGCAGTACTTC.

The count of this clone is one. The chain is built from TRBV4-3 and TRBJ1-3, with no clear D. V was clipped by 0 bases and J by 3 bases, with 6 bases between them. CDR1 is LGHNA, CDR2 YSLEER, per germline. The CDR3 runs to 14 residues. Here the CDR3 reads CASSQDYGGNTIYF. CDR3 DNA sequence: TGCGCCAGCAGCCAAGATTACGGTGGAAACACCATATATTTT.

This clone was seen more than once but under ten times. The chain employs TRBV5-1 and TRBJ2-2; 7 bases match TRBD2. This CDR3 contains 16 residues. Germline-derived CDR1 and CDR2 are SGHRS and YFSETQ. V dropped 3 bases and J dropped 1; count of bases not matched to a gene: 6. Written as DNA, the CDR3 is TGCGCCAGCAGCTCGTCCTCTAGCGGGAACACCGGGGAGCTGTTTTTT. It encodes CASSSSSSGNTGELFF.

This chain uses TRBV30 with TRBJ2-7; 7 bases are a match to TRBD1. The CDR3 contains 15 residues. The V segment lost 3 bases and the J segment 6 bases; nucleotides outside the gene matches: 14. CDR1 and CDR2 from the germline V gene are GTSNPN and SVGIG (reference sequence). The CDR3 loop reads CAWSRDSPRRAEQYF. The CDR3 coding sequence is TGTGCCTGGAGCCGGGACAGCCCAAGGAGAGCCGAGCAGTACTTC.

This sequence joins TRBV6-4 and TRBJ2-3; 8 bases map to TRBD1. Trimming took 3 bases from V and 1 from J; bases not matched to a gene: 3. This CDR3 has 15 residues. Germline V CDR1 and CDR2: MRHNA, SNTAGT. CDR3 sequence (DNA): TGTGCCAGCAGTGAAGAGACAGGGGGCACAGATACGCAGTATTTT. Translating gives CASSEETGGTDTQYF.

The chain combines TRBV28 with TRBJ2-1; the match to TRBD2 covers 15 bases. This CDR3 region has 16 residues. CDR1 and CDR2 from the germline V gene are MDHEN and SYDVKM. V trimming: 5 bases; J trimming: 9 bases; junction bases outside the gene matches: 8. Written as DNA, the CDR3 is TGTGCCAGCAGTCCCCGGACTAGCGGGAGGGCCACTGAGCAGTTCTTC. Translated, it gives CASSPRTSGRATEQFF.